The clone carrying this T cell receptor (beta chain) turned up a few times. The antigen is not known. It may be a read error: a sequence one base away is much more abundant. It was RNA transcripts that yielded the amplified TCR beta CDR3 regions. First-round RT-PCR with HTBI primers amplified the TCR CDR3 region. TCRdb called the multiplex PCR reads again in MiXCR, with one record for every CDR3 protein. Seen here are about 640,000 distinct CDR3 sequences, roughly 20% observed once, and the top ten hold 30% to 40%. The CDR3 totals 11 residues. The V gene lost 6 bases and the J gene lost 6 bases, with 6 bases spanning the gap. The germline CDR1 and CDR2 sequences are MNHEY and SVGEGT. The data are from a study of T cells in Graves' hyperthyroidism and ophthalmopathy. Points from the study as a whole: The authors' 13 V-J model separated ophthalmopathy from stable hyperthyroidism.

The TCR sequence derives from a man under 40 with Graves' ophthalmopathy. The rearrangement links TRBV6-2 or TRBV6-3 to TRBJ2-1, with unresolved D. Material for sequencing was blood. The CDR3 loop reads CASRGFNEQFF. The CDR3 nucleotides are TGTGCCAGCAGGGGATTCAATGAGCAGTTCTTC.